The rows below give T cell receptor beta chains drawn from one sample of a study of shared clonotypes between healthy human individuals. The method was immunoSEQ multiplex PCR; TCRdb's version includes in-frame clones alone and lacks a portion of them. Among about 1 million clones, more than 65% were seen once, and the ten largest hold approximately 1.5%. Sequences were obtained from memory CD4+ T cells sorted from blood. Receptors originate from a man younger than 35 in good health. CDR3s include the opening cysteine and the closing phenylalanine or tryptophan. Each record gives: J gene, V gene, CDR3 protein.

TRBJ2-6 | TRBV7-9 | CASSGRTFLRGANVLTF
TRBJ2-3 | TRBV5-4 | CASSFGGANTDTQYF
TRBJ2-7 | TRBV10-2 | CASLRTYEQYF
TRBJ2-5 | TRBV28 | CASGTGMRQETQYF
TRBJ1-6 | TRBV30 | CAWDRAYNSPLHF
TRBJ1-1 | TRBV10-3 | CAISEPRQGAEAFF
TRBJ2-2 | TRBV6-1 | CASTLHGYTGELFF
TRBJ1-2 | TRBV6-1 | CASSEMVGWYGYTF
TRBJ2-7 | TRBV5-1 | CASSLGTEPYEQYF
TRBJ1-4 | TRBV14 | CASSPGQVANEKLFF
TRBJ1-2 | TRBV5-6 | CASSFLGTGESGRGYTF
TRBJ1-5 | TRBV7-2 | CASSFSPPDRGGNQPQHF
TRBJ2-1 | TRBV11-3 | CASSLGGGDNEQFF
TRBJ2-1 | TRBV4-2 | CASSRRTSGSYNEQFF
TRBJ2-3 | TRBV28 | CASSSGDNTDTQYF
TRBJ1-2 | TRBV19 | CASKVQGANYGYTF
TRBJ2-7 | TRBV5-1 | CASSLVSGSSYEQYF
TRBJ2-5 | TRBV9 | CASSVDGGGASTQYF
TRBJ2-1 | TRBV5-1 | CASSLGGFYNEQFF
TRBJ2-2 | TRBV7-2 | CASSLTSSGRADTGELFF
TRBJ1-1 | TRBV2 | CASSEAGWTEAFF
TRBJ2-2 | TRBV9 | CASSVSKGSGELFF
TRBJ2-7 | TRBV5-6 | CASSFQGPLGEQYF
TRBJ2-1 | TRBV6-1 | CASSTTSGGAREQFF
TRBJ2-5 | TRBV7-2 | CAGRAGGSGQETQYF
TRBJ2-7 | TRBV9 | CASSVEEGLVYEQYF
TRBJ2-3 | TRBV29-1 | CSVEPKRTDTQYF
TRBJ2-7 | TRBV11-2 | CASSLEGTGTYEQYF
TRBJ2-2 | TRBV5-8 | CASSRGTATNTGELFF
TRBJ2-3 | TRBV7-2 | CASSLGGSRTDTQYF
TRBJ2-1 | TRBV9 | CASSVATQGLARYNEQFF
TRBJ1-2 | TRBV7-2 | CASSLLPYDRDFRDGYTF
TRBJ2-7 | TRBV5-1 | CASSLVAGEAHEQYF
TRBJ2-5 | TRBV7-2 | CASSLVSQTQETQYF
TRBJ2-5 | TRBV6-4 | CASSVGLGETQYF
TRBJ2-6 | TRBV10-3 | CAISESLGANVLTF
TRBJ2-3 | TRBV5-1 | CASMREASGSRTDTQYF
TRBJ2-2 | TRBV5-1 | CASSFSQGSDTGELFF
TRBJ1-1 | TRBV25-1 | CASSEVEGWNTEAFF
TRBJ2-7 | TRBV7-2 | CASSLGWASSYEQYF
TRBJ1-1 | TRBV18 | CASFLGGGNEAFF
TRBJ2-2 | TRBV5-1 | CASSPVVGITGELFF
TRBJ2-2 | TRBV7-9 | CASSSPLAAGGELFF
TRBJ1-4 | TRBV7-9 | CASSVDRGTNEKLFF
TRBJ1-2 | TRBV2 | CASSEAATVVFYGYTF
TRBJ1-2 | TRBV5-6 | CASSLGAGQSYYGYTF
TRBJ2-7 | TRBV11-2 | CASSSNYGSSYEQYF
TRBJ2-6 | TRBV5-4 | CASSLGSPGANVLTF
TRBJ2-3 | TRBV5-4 | CASSLAGRGGTDTQYF
TRBJ2-5 | TRBV5-1 | CASSSGLAGGQWETQYF
TRBJ2-7 | TRBV7-2 | CASSLVAGPTYEQYF
TRBJ2-2 | TRBV5-4 | CASSLGRAIPGELFF
TRBJ2-2 | TRBV5-1 | CASSLEVQGSTGELFF
TRBJ1-2 | TRBV5-1 | CASSLSENYGYTF
TRBJ2-3 | TRBV29-1 | CSAWGRILTDTQYF
TRBJ1-5 | TRBV6-6 | CASSYRGNQPQHF
TRBJ1-1 | TRBV11-2 | CASSLSSGGNTEAFF
TRBJ2-7 | TRBV18 | CASSPPKSSGRGYEQYF
TRBJ2-5 | TRBV7-2 | CASSLSQGETQYF
TRBJ2-5 | TRBV29-1 | CSVAGVRYQETQYF